This TCR beta chain stems from a study of identical twins. Study-level results: Fewer insertions characterized abundant cord blood beta clonotypes, whereas memory repertoires showed none.

As regards this clonotype: Its antigen is still unknown.

Through template switching, a universal primer site was introduced, and the cDNA contained unique molecular identifiers. TCRdb recomputed calls from the 5' RACE reads with MiXCR, one row per CDR3 protein. The sample lists roughly 720,000 distinct CDR3 sequences; roughly 20% were seen once. Germline CDR1 MNHNS, CDR2 SASEGT. The CDR3 consists of 14 residues. V shed 2 bases and J shed 7 bases, with 9 bases lying between them. These sequences were also reported in another study, on T cells expressing NK-cell markers. That publication notes: All TCR beta repertoires analysed originated from sorted CD3+CD56+NKG2C+, CD3+CD56+NKG2C- and CD3+CD56-NKG2C+ T cells. These clonotypes additionally ranked first within the CD3+CD56-NKG2C+ fraction of four donors.

The receptor was derived from a woman between 18 and 29 years old in good health. The specimen was PBMCs. This chain uses TRBV6-1 with TRBJ1-6; a weak D match, TRBD1 (6 bases). In DNA form, the CDR3 reads TGTGCCAGCAGTGAAACAGGGACGAATTCACCCCTCCACTTT. Its translation is CASSETGTNSPLHF.